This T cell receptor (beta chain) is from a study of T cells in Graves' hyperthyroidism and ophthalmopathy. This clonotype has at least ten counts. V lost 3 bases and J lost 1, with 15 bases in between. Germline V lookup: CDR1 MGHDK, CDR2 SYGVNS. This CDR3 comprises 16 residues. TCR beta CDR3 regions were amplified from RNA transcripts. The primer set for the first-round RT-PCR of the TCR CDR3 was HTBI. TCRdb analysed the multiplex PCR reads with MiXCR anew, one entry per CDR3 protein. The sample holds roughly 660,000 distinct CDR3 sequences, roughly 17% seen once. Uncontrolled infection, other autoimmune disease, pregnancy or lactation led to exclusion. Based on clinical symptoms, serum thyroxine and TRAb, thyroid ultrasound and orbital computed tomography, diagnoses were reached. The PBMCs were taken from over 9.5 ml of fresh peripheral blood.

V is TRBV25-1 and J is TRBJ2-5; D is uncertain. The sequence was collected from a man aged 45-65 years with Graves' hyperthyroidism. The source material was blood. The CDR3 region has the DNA TGTGCCAGCAGTGAGAAGGGCGCCACTGCCCAAGAGACCCAGTACTTC. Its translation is CASSEKGATAQETQYF. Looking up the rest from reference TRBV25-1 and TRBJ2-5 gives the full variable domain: EADIYQTPRYLVIGTGKKITLECSQTMGHDKMYWYQQDPGMELHLIHYSYGVNSTEKGDLSSESTVSRIRTEHFPLTLESARPSHTSQYLCASSEKGATAQETQYFGPGTRLLVL.